What follows are 5 T cell receptor beta chains derived from one specimen sequenced in a study of T-cell memory formation after mild COVID-19. TCRdb itself ran the 5' RACE reads through MiXCR, one entry per CDR3 protein. The sample holds some 65,000 distinct CDR3 sequences, around 17% seen once. The sequenced sample consisted of PBMCs or a T cell subset sorted from them (not recorded which). These receptor sequences come from an adult woman who had mild COVID-19 (a few samples of this study predate the infection). Cell type and time point are not known.

This clonotype was recorded a few times. The V and J genes are TRBV12-3 or TRBV12-4 and TRBJ1-5; 7 positions agree with TRBD1. This CDR3 is built from 16 residues. With V trimmed by 2 bases and J by 9 bases, 13 bases remained unmatched. CDR3: CASSLSGQARRRPQHF. In DNA, the CDR3 is TGTGCCAGCAGTTTATCAGGACAGGCCAGGAGAAGGCCCCAGCATTTT.

The chain has TRBV19 and TRBJ1-6; 12 positions agree with TRBD1. Germline V gene lookup returns CDR1 LNHDA and CDR2 SQIVND (reference sequence). CDR3 length: 15 amino acids. J was trimmed by 10 bases and V by 9 bases; bases with no gene match: 10. CDR3 in amino acids: CASRPGQGAESPLHF. The CDR3 DNA follows: TGTGCCAGCCGCCCGGGACAGGGGGCGGAATCACCCCTCCACTTT.

A few counts support this clonotype. The gene calls are TRBV5-1 and TRBJ2-2, with D unresolved. Germline V CDR1 and CDR2: SGHRS, YFSETQ. The CDR3 sequence is 14 residues long. V lost 0 bases to trimming and J lost 0 bases, with 3 bases between them. The CDR3 loop is CASSLDPNTGELFF. CDR3 DNA: TGCGCCAGCAGCTTGGACCCGAACACCGGGGAGCTGTTTTTT.

The chain recombines TRBV6-5 with TRBJ2-7, with TRBD1 as a possible D gene (5 bases). V was cut by 6 bases and J by 2 bases, with 11 bases left in between. Germline assignment: CDR1 MNHEY and CDR2 SVGAGI. The CDR3 is made up of 13 amino acids. CDR3 protein: CASRGDSAYEQYF. CDR3 coding DNA: TGTGCCAGCAGAGGAGACAGTGCCTACGAGCAGTACTTC.

This clonotype was observed at least ten times. The chain links TRBV6-4 to TRBJ2-3; 12 nucleotides line up with TRBD2. The ends lost 4 bases at V and 4 bases at J; junction bases unmatched: 3. This CDR3 region has 15 residues. Germline CDR1 MRHNA, CDR2 SNTAGT. The CDR3 nucleotides are TGTGCCAGCAGTGCGACTAGCGGGGGATCAGATACGCAGTATTTT. Its protein is CASSATSGGSDTQYF.